This T cell receptor (beta chain) was observed in a study of blood T cell repertoires in COVID-19. Study at large: T cells, B-cell-depleted T cells, or PBMCs supplied cDNA or gDNA.

This clone was seen only a few times. Some clones are missing from TCRdb's copy, which holds only in-frame ones; the method was immunoSEQ multiplex PCR. The sample lists about 120,000 clones; 85% were seen once. Material: peripheral blood. The TCR sequence derives from a man in his 60s with acute or convalescent COVID-19.

Written as DNA, the CDR3 is TGCGCCAGCAGCCAAGACGAACAGGGTAGGGGTACGCAGTATTTT. Translated: CASSQDEQGRGTQYF. This chain uses TRBV4-1 with TRBJ2-3; D is possibly TRBD1 (6 bases). The CDR3 loop spans 15 amino acids. In germline, CDR1 is MGHRA, CDR2 YSYEKL. Trimming shortened V by 0 bases and J by 8 bases, and 15 bases separated the two germline ends.